The present T cell receptor (beta chain) was sequenced within a study of blood T cell repertoires in COVID-19 (dated by TCRdb to about 2020). Regarding the complete study: Collaborator samples came from the United States, Italy and Spain and covered acute and convalescent phases of COVID-19. Subjects who had been exposed to COVID-19, were actively infected with it, or had recovered from it provided the deeply sampled blood TCRbeta repertoires that made up the dataset. Where available, HLA class I and class II types were taken from metadata supplied by the sample provider and were not determined by assay-based typing. A freely available public database, intended as a resource for researchers studying the immune response to SARS-CoV-2, is where the repertoires were released. The material from the prospective study consisted of cDNA or gDNA derived from T cells, B-cell-depleted T cells, or PBMCs. Samples came from the ongoing ImmuneRACE study (first 160 participants) plus 1,254 subjects from 6 global collaborators. Sample metadata almost always included a de-identified subject ID, COVID-19 status, age in years and sex.

General findings and caveats noted by the study authors: Clinical and demographic metadata were provided uncurated, with the amount varying by source and participant.

Each collaborating institution followed its own protocols to collect whole blood in K2EDTA tubes. For TCRbeta analysis, collaborator samples were shipped as frozen whole blood, as isolated PBMCs, or as DNA extracted from either sample type. The immunoSEQ Assay, a bias-controlled multiplex PCR, was used to amplify TCRbeta CDR3 regions from genomic DNA. The authors processed their data as follows. The number of nucleated cells in each sample was estimated by amplification of reference gene primers within the assay. Sequence reads were collapsed and filtered to measure the absolute abundance of every unique TCRbeta CDR3 rearrangement. Productive Simpson clonality was computed per sample as the square root of Simpson's diversity index over productive rearrangements. TCRdb took over this immuneACCESS table, retaining in-frame rearrangements with V and J assigned. Such tables are incomplete; in checked studies, under half of the missing clones stem from an unresolved V gene, and the remainder is unexplained. D and trimming come from the DNA, and the V and J calls and clone size come from that table. The sample yields about 210,000 clones; roughly 86% were counted once. The ten largest clonotypes hold roughly 7.6% of the sample.

Reading the germline V gene (reference sequence) gives CDR1 LGHDT and CDR2 YNNKEL. V drops 3 bases and J drops 1 base, leaving 16 bases in between. The cysteine opens and the phenylalanine closes a CDR3 of 17 amino acids. Only the CDR3 region is kept as DNA, spanning 51 bases read in frame from base 1. A word on this clone: The antigen this receptor binds is unknown. The input lacks base qualities; no much larger clone sits a single base away.

The sequence was obtained from a woman aged 45 to 65 with active or convalescent COVID-19. Input material: peripheral blood. The chain joins TRBV3-1 (or the pseudogene TRBV3-2) to TRBJ2-4; the D gene is perhaps TRBD1, on 5 matching bases. The DNA reads as follows: TGTGCCAGCAGCCACTTCTTCAGGGAAGGGGCCAAAAACATTCAGTACTTC. Its protein reads: CASSHFFREGAKNIQYF.